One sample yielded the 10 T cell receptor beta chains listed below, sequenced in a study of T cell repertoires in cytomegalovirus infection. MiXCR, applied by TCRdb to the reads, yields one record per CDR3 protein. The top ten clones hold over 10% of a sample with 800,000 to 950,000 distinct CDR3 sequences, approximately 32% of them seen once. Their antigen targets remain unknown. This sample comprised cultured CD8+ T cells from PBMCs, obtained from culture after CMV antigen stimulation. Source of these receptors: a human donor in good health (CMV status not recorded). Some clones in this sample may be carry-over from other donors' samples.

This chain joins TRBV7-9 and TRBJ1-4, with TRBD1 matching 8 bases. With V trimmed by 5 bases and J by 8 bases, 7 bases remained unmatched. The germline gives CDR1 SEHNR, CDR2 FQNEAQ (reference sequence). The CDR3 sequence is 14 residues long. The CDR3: CASSPDRVDEKLFF. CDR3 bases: TGTGCCAGCAGCCCGGACAGGGTAGACGAAAAACTGTTTTTT.

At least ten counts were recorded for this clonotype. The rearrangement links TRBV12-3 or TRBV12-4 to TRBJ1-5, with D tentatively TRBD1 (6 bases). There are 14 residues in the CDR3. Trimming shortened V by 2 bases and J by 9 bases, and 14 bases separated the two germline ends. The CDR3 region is CASSLRGPEWPQHF. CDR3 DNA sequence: TGTGCCAGCAGTTTACGGGGGCCCGAATGGCCCCAGCATTTT.

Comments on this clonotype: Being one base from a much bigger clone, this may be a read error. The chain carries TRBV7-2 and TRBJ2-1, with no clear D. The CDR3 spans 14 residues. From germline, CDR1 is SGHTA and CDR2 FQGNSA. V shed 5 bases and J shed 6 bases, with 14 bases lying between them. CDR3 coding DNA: TGTGCCAGCAGCCCGCGGCGCTACCCCAATGAGCAGTTCTTC. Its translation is CASSPRRYPNEQFF.

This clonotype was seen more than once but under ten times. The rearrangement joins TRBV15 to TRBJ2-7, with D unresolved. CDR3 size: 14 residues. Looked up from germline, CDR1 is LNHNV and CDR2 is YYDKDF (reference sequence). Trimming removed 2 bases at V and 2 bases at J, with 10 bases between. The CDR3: CATSRLERTYEQYV. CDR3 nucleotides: TGTGCCACCAGCAGACTAGAGAGAACCTACGAGCAGTACGTC.

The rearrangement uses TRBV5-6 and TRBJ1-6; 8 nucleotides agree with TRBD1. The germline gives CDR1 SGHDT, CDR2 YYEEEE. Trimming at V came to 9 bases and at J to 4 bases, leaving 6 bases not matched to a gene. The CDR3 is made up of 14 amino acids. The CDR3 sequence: CANTDRGYNSPLHF. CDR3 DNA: TGTGCCAACACCGACAGGGGTTATAATTCACCCCTCCACTTT.

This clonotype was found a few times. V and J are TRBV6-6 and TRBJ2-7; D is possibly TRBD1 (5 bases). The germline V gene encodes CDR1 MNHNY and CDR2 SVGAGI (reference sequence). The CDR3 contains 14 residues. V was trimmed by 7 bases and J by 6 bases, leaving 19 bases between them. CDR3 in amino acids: CASTESPNQGEQYV. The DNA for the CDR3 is TGTGCCAGCACCGAATCTCCCAATCAGGGCGAGCAGTACGTC.

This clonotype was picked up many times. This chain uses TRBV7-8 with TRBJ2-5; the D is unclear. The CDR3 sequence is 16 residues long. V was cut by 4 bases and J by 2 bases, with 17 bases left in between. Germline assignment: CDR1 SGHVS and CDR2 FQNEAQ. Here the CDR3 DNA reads TGTGCCAGCAGCTCGGCGGCACCTCTACCTCAAGAGACCCAGTACTTC. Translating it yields CASSSAAPLPQETQYF.

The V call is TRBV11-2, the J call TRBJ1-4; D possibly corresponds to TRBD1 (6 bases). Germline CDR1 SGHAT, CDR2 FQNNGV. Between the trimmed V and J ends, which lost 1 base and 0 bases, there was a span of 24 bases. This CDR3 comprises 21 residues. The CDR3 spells CASSLVQTVGAKVPTNEKLFF. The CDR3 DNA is TGTGCCAGCAGCTTAGTCCAGACGGTGGGGGCGAAAGTTCCAACTAATGAAAAACTGTTTTTT.

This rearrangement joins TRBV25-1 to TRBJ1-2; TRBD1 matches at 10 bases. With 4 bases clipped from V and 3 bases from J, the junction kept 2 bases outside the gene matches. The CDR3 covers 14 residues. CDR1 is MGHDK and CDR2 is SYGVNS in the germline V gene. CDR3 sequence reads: CASSGDRGYYGYTF. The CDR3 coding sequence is TGTGCCAGCAGTGGGGACAGGGGCTACTATGGCTACACCTTC.

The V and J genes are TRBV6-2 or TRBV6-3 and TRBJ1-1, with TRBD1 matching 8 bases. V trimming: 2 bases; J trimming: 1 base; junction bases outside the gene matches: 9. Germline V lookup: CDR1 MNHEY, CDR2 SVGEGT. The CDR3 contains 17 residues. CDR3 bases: TGTGCCAGCAGTTACGACAGGGGCCTAAGGCGGAACACTGAAGCTTTCTTT. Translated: CASSYDRGLRRNTEAFF.